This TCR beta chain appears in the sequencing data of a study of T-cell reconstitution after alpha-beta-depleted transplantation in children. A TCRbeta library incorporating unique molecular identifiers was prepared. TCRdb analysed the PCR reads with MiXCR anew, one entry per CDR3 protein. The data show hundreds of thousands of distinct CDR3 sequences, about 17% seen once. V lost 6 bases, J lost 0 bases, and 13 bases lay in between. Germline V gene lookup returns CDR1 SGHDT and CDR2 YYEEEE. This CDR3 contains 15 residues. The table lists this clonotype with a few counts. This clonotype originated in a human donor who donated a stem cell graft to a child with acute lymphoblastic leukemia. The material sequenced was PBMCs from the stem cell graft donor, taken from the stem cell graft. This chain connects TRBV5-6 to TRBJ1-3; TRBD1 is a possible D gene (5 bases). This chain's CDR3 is CASTSDDSSGNTIYF. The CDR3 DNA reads TGTGCCAGCACATCCGACGACAGCTCTGGAAACACCATATATTTT.